These 31 T cell receptor beta chains originate from one sample sequenced in a study of regulatory T cells in long-lasting Graves disease. Time point here: newly diagnosed GD, antithyroid drugs for less than 3 months. PBMC-extracted RNA yielded the TCR library. Library construction for TCR beta used iRepertoire HTBI primers and Arm-PCR of CDR3 regions. TCRdb reanalysed the multiplex PCR reads using MiXCR and keeps one entry per CDR3 protein. The top ten clones hold approximately 12% of a sample with hundreds of thousands of distinct CDR3 sequences, 15% to 20% of them seen once. These data were likewise used in another study, on T cells in Graves' hyperthyroidism and ophthalmopathy.

The specimen comprised peripheral blood mononuclear cells (PBMCs), sampled at new diagnosis, from a patient treated with antithyroid drugs. The receptors here all came from a man aged 18 to 35 with Graves disease.

This clonotype was seen only a few times. The chain combines TRBV5-1 with TRBJ2-2; the match to TRBD2 covers 7 bases. CDR1 is SGHRS and CDR2 is YFSETQ in the germline V gene. J was trimmed by 7 bases and V by 0 bases; bases with no gene match: 3. This CDR3 region has 14 residues. CDR3 DNA sequence: TGCGCCAGCAGCTTGGTCCTAGCGGTCGGGGAGCTGTTTTTT. This codes for CASSLVLAVGELFF.

This clonotype was seen at least ten times. The gene calls are TRBV5-1 and TRBJ1-2, with TRBD1 matching over 10 bases. The CDR3 runs 16 residues. V dropped 4 bases and J dropped 0; count of bases not matched to a gene: 6. Germline V gives CDR1 SGHRS, CDR2 YFSETQ. This CDR3 reads CASSPAGTGANYGYTF. The CDR3 coding sequence is TGCGCCAGCAGCCCCGCCGGGACAGGGGCTAACTATGGCTACACCTTC.

In this sample, this clonotype turned up many times. The chain employs TRBV7-9 and TRBJ2-1, with a weak D call TRBD2 (6 bases). Germline V gene sequence: CDR1 SEHNR, CDR2 FQNEAQ (reference sequence). This CDR3 is built from 14 residues. V was cut by 6 bases and J by 6 bases, with 15 bases left in between. The DNA for the CDR3 is TGTGCCAGCAGGGTGGGAGGAAGACTCAATGAGCAGTTCTTC. Translating gives CASRVGGRLNEQFF.

This clonotype has at least ten counts. The chain links TRBV2 to TRBJ2-1; 11 bases are a match to TRBD2. Germline lookup yields CDR1 SNHLY and CDR2 FYNNEI. V was clipped by 3 bases and J by 5 bases; unmatched bases: 12. This CDR3 has 18 residues. The CDR3 nucleotides read TGTGCCAGCAGTGACCCCCGAACCGGGACTAGCGGTCACAATGAGCAGTTCTTC. Amino acid sequence: CASSDPRTGTSGHNEQFF.

The chain is built from TRBV19 and TRBJ2-7, with 7 bases identical to TRBD1. The V gene end was trimmed by 6 bases and the J gene end by 0 bases; junction bases not matched to a gene: 5. This CDR3 comprises 14 residues. Germline V gives CDR1 LNHDA, CDR2 SQIVND (reference sequence). CDR3 DNA sequence: TGTGCCAGTAGGAGGACAGGTGACTCCTACGAGCAGTACTTC. It encodes CASRRTGDSYEQYF. Full variable domain (outside the CDR3, taken from reference TRBV19 and TRBJ2-7): DGGITQSPKYLFRKEGQNVTLSCEQNLNHDAMYWYRQDPGQGLRLIYYSQIVNDFQKGDIAEGYSVSREKKESFPLTVTSAQKNPTAFYLCASRRTGDSYEQYFGPGTRLTVT.

This clonotype was recorded many times. The chain recombines TRBV12-3 or TRBV12-4 with TRBJ2-1; 13 nucleotides match TRBD2. V dropped 4 bases and J dropped 6; count of bases not matched to a gene: 3. The CDR3 consists of 15 residues. CDR3 amino acids: CASSWTSGSGNEQFF. DNA for the CDR3: TGTGCCAGCAGTTGGACTAGCGGGAGTGGCAATGAGCAGTTCTTC.

The V call is TRBV20-1, the J call TRBJ1-1; 8 bases match TRBD1. Per germline, CDR1 DFQATT and CDR2 SNEGSKA (reference sequence). The V and J ends lost 6 bases and 5 bases, in that order; junction bases with no gene match: 8. The CDR3 runs to 13 residues. CDR3 DNA: TGCAGTGCAATTCAGGGGGCGCGGACTGAAGCTTTCTTT. Translation: CSAIQGARTEAFF.

This chain links TRBV20-1 with TRBJ2-7, with 7 bases fitting TRBD2. CDR3 length: 13 residues. Germline CDR1 and CDR2: DFQATT and SNEGSKA (reference sequence). V trimming: 3 bases; J trimming: 0 bases; junction bases outside the gene matches: 2. The CDR3 bases are TGCAGTGCTAGCGGGAGGACCTCCTACGAGCAGTACTTC. This codes for CSASGRTSYEQYF.

This clonotype occurred many times. This rearrangement joins TRBV10-1 to TRBJ2-7; D tentatively reads TRBD1 or TRBD2 (6 bases each). Trimming cost V 3 bases and J 2 bases, with 11 bases left between them. Looked up from germline, CDR1 is WNHNN and CDR2 is SYGVQD (reference sequence). This CDR3 contains 14 residues. This chain's CDR3 is CASSEGGGPYEQYF. The CDR3 DNA reads as TGCGCCAGCAGTGAAGGGGGAGGCCCCTACGAGCAGTACTTC.

This clonotype has at least ten counts. The rearrangement uses TRBV30 and TRBJ2-1, with a tentative D call TRBD2 (5 bases). This CDR3 has 13 amino acids. Germline CDR1 GTSNPN, CDR2 SVGIG (reference sequence). V dropped 0 bases and J dropped 5 bases, with 8 bases sitting between them. The CDR3 sequence: CAWSVTGNNEQFF. The CDR3 coding sequence is TGTGCCTGGAGTGTTACCGGGAACAATGAGCAGTTCTTC.

This clonotype has a count of ten or more. This chain links TRBV30 with TRBJ1-6, with a weak D call TRBD1 (5 bases). CDR1 and CDR2 from the germline V gene are GTSNPN and SVGIG (reference sequence). This CDR3 spans 12 amino acids. Trimming took off 8 bases at V and 10 bases at J, with 15 bases between the two ends. This CDR3 is CARGAGSSPLHF. CDR3 sequence (DNA): TGTGCCCGAGGGGCCGGGTCCTCACCCCTCCACTTT.

Many counts were recorded for this clonotype. The chain recombines TRBV12-3 or TRBV12-4 with TRBJ2-7, with D hard to call. Between the trimmed V and J ends, which lost 5 bases and 1 base, there was a span of 15 bases. The CDR3 totals 15 residues. The CDR3 here is CASSPSGANSYEQYF. In nucleotides, the CDR3 is TGTGCCAGCAGTCCTTCAGGAGCCAATTCCTACGAGCAGTACTTC.

V is TRBV15 and J is TRBJ2-1, with 10 bases aligning to TRBD2. The CDR3 is 15 amino acids. Unmatched junction bases numbered 7, after V lost 3 bases and J lost 8 bases. Germline values: CDR1 LNHNV, CDR2 YYDKDF (reference sequence). This CDR3 reads CATSSSLAGVDEQFF. The DNA for the CDR3 is TGTGCCACCAGCAGTAGCCTAGCGGGAGTCGATGAGCAGTTCTTC.

This clonotype has more than one count but fewer than ten. The genes are TRBV19 and TRBJ1-2; no clear D gene. The germline V gene encodes CDR1 LNHDA and CDR2 SQIVND (reference sequence). The CDR3 runs to 17 residues. Trimming took off 1 base at V and 0 bases at J, with 15 bases between the two ends. The CDR3 DNA sequence: TGTGCCAGTAGTATAGGTCGGCGGGATAACTCTAACTATGGCTACACCTTC. It encodes CASSIGRRDNSNYGYTF.

The chain is built from TRBV4-2 and TRBJ2-3; TRBD2 aligns across 8 bases. CDR1 and CDR2 from the germline V gene are LGHNA and YNFKEQ. V lost 1 base, J lost 7 bases, and 13 bases stayed unmatched. The CDR3 is 17 residues long. CDR3: CASSQVEDAGGGYTQYF. The CDR3 DNA sequence: TGTGCCAGCAGCCAAGTGGAGGACGCGGGAGGAGGATATACGCAGTATTTT.

This clonotype was seen ten or more times. The genes are TRBV27 and TRBJ2-1; 11 bases agree with TRBD1. The CDR3 covers 15 residues. V lost 5 bases to trimming and J lost 8 bases; unmatched junction nucleotides: 8. CDR1 is MNHEY and CDR2 is SMNVEV in the germline V gene (reference sequence). The CDR3: CASSHDGQGADEQFF. CDR3 coding DNA: TGTGCCAGCAGTCACGACGGACAGGGGGCCGATGAGCAGTTCTTC.

The chain links TRBV4-1 to TRBJ2-1; D gene ambiguous. Germline V gene lookup returns CDR1 MGHRA and CDR2 YSYEKL. CDR3 length: 16 residues. Trimming removed 0 bases at V and 0 bases at J, with 9 bases between. Here the CDR3 reads CASSQDAFSSYNEQFF. In nucleotides, the CDR3 is TGCGCCAGCAGCCAAGATGCTTTCAGCTCCTACAATGAGCAGTTCTTC.

Concerning this clonotype: Since a much larger clone is just one base distant, this may be a read error. The genes are TRBV20-1 and TRBJ2-3; a weak D match, TRBD1 (6 bases). Germline CDR1 reads DFQATT; CDR2 reads SNEGSKA (reference sequence). This CDR3 spans 12 amino acids. V was cut by 7 bases and J by 5 bases, with 13 bases left in between. This CDR3 is CSGGGRGDTQYF. The DNA for the CDR3 is TGCAGTGGAGGGGGTCGCGGAGATACGCAGTATTTT.

This sequence joins TRBV5-8 and TRBJ1-3; maybe TRBD1 (5 bases). Germline loops: CDR1 SGHTS, CDR2 YDEGEE. V lost 4 bases to trimming and J lost 5 bases, with 16 bases between them. CDR3 size: 15 residues. CDR3 DNA sequence: TGTGCCAGCAGCCTTTGGGGGAGTCGTCGAAACACCATATATTTT. Protein: CASSLWGSRRNTIYF.

Of note for this clonotype: Being one base from a much bigger clone, this may be a read error. This chain connects TRBV27 to TRBJ2-7; the D gene is possibly TRBD2 (5 bases). The CDR3 runs 14 residues. The germline CDR1 and CDR2 sequences are MNHEY and SMNVEV (reference sequence). This CDR3 reads CASSFSMEAYGQYF. The CDR3 nucleotides are TGTGCCAGCAGTTTCTCAATGGAGGCCTACGGGCAGTACTTC.

The gene calls are TRBV6-2 or TRBV6-3 and TRBJ1-5, with D possibly matching TRBD1 (5 bases). Per germline, CDR1 MNHEY and CDR2 SVGEGT. CDR3 length: 14 residues. Trimming took off 3 bases at V and 4 bases at J, with 10 bases between the two ends. DNA for the CDR3: TGTGCCAGCAGTTATACTCAGGGTAATCAGCCCCAGCATTTT. It translates to CASSYTQGNQPQHF.

The sample holds many counts of this clonotype. CDR3 in amino acids: CASSDTVGQGEWEQYF. CDR3 nucleotide sequence: TGTGCCAGCAGTGACACCGTGGGGCAGGGCGAGTGGGAGCAGTACTTC. The chain recombines TRBV6-1 with TRBJ2-7, with D maybe TRBD1 (5 bases). The CDR3 sequence is 16 residues long. The V gene's germline CDR1 is MNHNS and CDR2 SASEGT. The ends were cut back, 3 bases at V and 7 bases at J, with 22 bases in the middle.

The chain combines TRBV15 with TRBJ2-1; TRBD2 aligns across 7 bases. CDR1 and CDR2 from the germline V gene are LNHNV and YYDKDF (reference sequence). CDR3 length: 14 residues. J was trimmed by 8 bases and V by 3 bases; bases with no gene match: 7. CDR3 in amino acids: CATSSGSSGDEQFF. For the CDR3, the DNA is TGTGCCACCAGCAGTGGATCTAGCGGCGATGAGCAGTTCTTC. The whole variable domain, filled in from reference TRBV15 and TRBJ2-1, reads DAMVIQNPRYQVTQFGKPVTLSCSQTLNHNVMYWYQQKSSQAPKLLFHYYDKDFNNEADTPDNFQSRRPNTSFCFLDIRSPGLGDTAMYLCATSSGSSGDEQFFGPGTRLTVL.

This clonotype was picked up many times. The V call is TRBV4-1, the J call TRBJ1-1; 10 bases fit TRBD1. The germline V gene encodes CDR1 MGHRA and CDR2 YSYEKL. V lost 4 bases to trimming and J lost 3 bases; unmatched junction nucleotides: 5. There are 15 residues in the CDR3. The CDR3 here is CASSLRQGADTEAFF. The CDR3 coding sequence is TGCGCCAGCAGCCTTAGACAGGGGGCAGACACTGAAGCTTTCTTT.

The chain links TRBV6-1 to TRBJ2-2; a possible D gene is TRBD2 (6 bases). V was trimmed by 6 bases and J by 2 bases, leaving 10 bases between them. Germline V gives CDR1 MNHNS, CDR2 SASEGT. The CDR3 totals 14 residues. CDR3 sequence: CASRRGSNTGELFF. The CDR3 DNA follows: TGTGCCAGCAGGCGGGGCTCAAACACCGGGGAGCTGTTTTTT.

The chain employs TRBV30 and TRBJ2-5; no definite D call. The V end lost 0 bases, the J end lost 5 bases, and 7 bases lay between the germline ends. The germline gives CDR1 GTSNPN, CDR2 SVGIG (reference sequence). The CDR3 length is 12 residues. CDR3 in amino acids: CAWSVSTETQYF. The CDR3 nucleotides are TGTGCCTGGAGTGTATCTACGGAGACCCAGTACTTC.

This clonotype came up a few times. The chain has TRBV5-4 and TRBJ2-3, with D perhaps matching TRBD2 (6 bases). The V gene's germline CDR1 is SGHNT and CDR2 YYREEE (reference sequence). CDR3 length: 17 residues. V lost 5 bases to trimming and J lost 0 bases, with 19 bases between them. CDR3 nucleotide sequence: TGTGCCAGCAGGTCGTGGGGGGTAGCGGTTAGCACAGATACGCAGTATTTT. It is translated as CASRSWGVAVSTDTQYF.

This clonotype was observed many times. J is TRBJ2-5 and V is TRBV7-9; D is ambiguous. V gave up 1 base and J gave up 5 bases, with 5 bases separating them. CDR1 SEHNR and CDR2 FQNEAQ come from the germline V gene (reference sequence). The CDR3 is 12 residues long. This CDR3 reads CASSLVTETQYF. In DNA form, the CDR3 reads TGTGCCAGCAGCTTAGTGACCGAGACCCAGTACTTC.

V gene TRBV3-1 combines with J gene TRBJ2-2; TRBD1 matches at 8 bases. V lost 1 base and J lost 0; bases outside the gene matches: 1. The CDR3 is made up of 16 amino acids. Germline V gene data show CDR1 as LGHDT and CDR2 as YNNKEL (reference sequence). The chain's CDR3 is CASSQGQGTNTGELFF. In DNA form, the CDR3 reads TGTGCCAGCAGCCAAGGACAGGGGACGAACACCGGGGAGCTGTTTTTT.

This clonotype was picked up many times. In nucleotides, the CDR3 is TGTGCCTGGGAGCAGGGTGGGGTTGAGCAGTTCTTC. It specifies CAWEQGGVEQFF. This sequence joins TRBV30 and TRBJ2-1; D is perhaps TRBD1 (5 bases). This CDR3 region has 12 residues. Trimming removed 5 bases at V and 9 bases at J, with 14 bases between. Germline V CDR1 and CDR2: GTSNPN, SVGIG (reference sequence).

The chain uses TRBV4-1 and TRBJ2-3, with 11 nucleotides matching TRBD2. Losses at the gene ends were 1 base for V and 3 bases for J; bases not matched to a gene: 6. Germline values: CDR1 MGHRA, CDR2 YSYEKL. The CDR3 is 17 amino acids. The CDR3 is CASSQGVAGGPTDTQYF. The CDR3 region has the DNA TGCGCCAGCAGCCAAGGAGTAGCGGGAGGGCCGACAGATACGCAGTATTTT.